This T cell receptor beta chain was recorded in a study of spatial heterogeneity in lung cancer. Across the whole study: Alpha-chain sequences were consistently detected in smaller numbers than beta-chain sequences.

In its sample, this clonotype was seen many times. The study tagged each TCR cDNA molecule with a unique molecular identifier. TCRdb re-called the 5' RACE reads through MiXCR, storing one row per CDR3 protein. The table shows thousands of distinct CDR3 sequences, with 5% to 6.5% occurring only once. Germline assignment: CDR1 SGHKS and CDR2 YYEKEE (reference sequence). The CDR3 contains 15 residues. Trimming pared 0 bases from V and 3 bases from J, leaving 10 bases between. The time point: sample taken at primary tumor resection. Unsorted whole RNA from tumor, nontumor lung or frozen PBMC underwent sequencing.

The chain combines TRBV5-5 with TRBJ2-1; TRBD1 is a possible D gene (5 bases). The sequence came from a male donor with early-stage non-small cell lung cancer. The sequencing used PBMCs, collected at surgery. CDR3 sequence reads: CASSLERQLYNEQFF. The CDR3, as DNA: TGTGCCAGCAGCTTGGAGAGACAGCTCTACAATGAGCAGTTCTTC.